What follows is one TCR beta chain and its context. What it binds is unknown. Next came a second PCR, run for about 7 to 12 cycles, which used a sample-barcoded 5' primer along with a J-beta primer mix. MiXCR, applied by TCRdb to the 5' RACE reads, yields one record per CDR3 protein. This table has roughly 2 million distinct CDR3 sequences, 40% to 55% appearing once. The sample comes from a study of blood T cells in healthy people across ages. Points from the study as a whole: Estimated diversity that came from one million T cells was considered an underestimate.

The clonotype was recovered from a middle-aged woman in good health. Sequenced material: blood.

The CDR3 loop reads CASSSTAGSGANVLTF. The CDR3 DNA reads TGTGCCAGCAGTTCGACAGCAGGCTCTGGGGCCAACGTCCTGACTTTC. The rearrangement uses TRBV12-3 or TRBV12-4 and TRBJ2-6; possible D gene TRBD1, 5 bases. CDR3 length: 16 amino acids. The ends were cut back, 4 bases at V and 0 bases at J, with 10 bases in the middle.